This T cell receptor (beta chain) was captured in a study of cytomegalovirus exposure and HLA in healthy donors. The germline gives CDR1 SGHNT, CDR2 YENEEA. This CDR3 spans 17 amino acids. The V gene end was trimmed by 4 bases and the J gene end by 2 bases; junction bases not matched to a gene: 5. Study conclusions and caveats: An analysis was carried out at a later point. It showed that HLA-associated TCR beta chains were more clonally expanded than equally common non-associated chains. Being productive about 90% or about 30% of the time was typical of most TCR beta V segments in an earlier analysis. As immune exposure information, only CMV serostatus was available.

On this clone itself: Its antigen is undetermined.

The PCR ran on 60 Vbeta and 13 Jbeta primers. The data were produced by immunoSEQ multiplex PCR, yet TCRdb's version contains in-frame clones alone and is incomplete. This table has 150,000 to 200,000 clones, roughly four fifths appearing once. The receptor's source is a woman in her fifties or sixties in good health and CMV-seropositive. This chain uses TRBV11-3 with TRBJ2-6; 10 bases agree with TRBD1. The sequencing sample was made of PBMCs. The CDR3 here is CASSSRTGGPGANVLTF. DNA of the CDR3: TGTGCCAGCAGCTCCAGGACAGGGGGGCCTGGGGCCAACGTCCTGACTTTC. Full variable domain (rest looked up from reference TRBV11-3 and TRBJ2-6): EAGVVQSPRYKIIEKKQPVAFWCNPISGHNTLYWYLQNLGQGPELLIRYENEEAVDDSQLPKDRFSAERLKGVDSTLKIQPAELGDSAVYLCASSSRTGGPGANVLTFGAGSRLTVL.